The clone carrying this T cell receptor (beta chain) was counted a few times. What it binds is not known. The sample is drawn from a study of T cell repertoires in cytomegalovirus infection. Germline V gene data show CDR1 as MGHRA and CDR2 as YSYEKL. CDR3 length equals 15 residues. Trimming took off 0 bases at V and 4 bases at J, with 12 bases between the two ends. Via MiXCR, TCRdb re-called the reads, giving one row per CDR3 protein. The sample lists some 150,000 distinct CDR3 sequences; approximately 30% were seen once. J is TRBJ1-2 and V is TRBV4-1; D ambiguous. This TCR derives from a human donor in good health (CMV status not recorded). Some clones in this sample may be carry-over from other donors' samples. Sequencing was performed on CD8+ T cells from cultured PBMCs, taken from culture after CMV antigen stimulation. The CDR3 nucleotides are TGCGCCAGCAGCCAAGATAGTCGGGGTATCTATGGCTACACCTTC. This translates into CASSQDSRGIYGYTF.